The rows below give T cell receptor beta chains drawn from one sample of a study of T cells after yellow fever vaccination. TCRdb reprocessed the 5' RACE reads with MiXCR, giving one entry per CDR3 protein. The repertoire has about 110,000 distinct CDR3 sequences, 7% to 8.5% of them found once; the top ten carry roughly 25%. The sample was CD8+ T cells sorted from PBMCs, taken 45 days after the yellow fever booster vaccination. All receptors come from a man younger than 45 who received the YFV17D yellow fever vaccine. Both conserved end residues are part of each CDR3. Each record gives: D gene, V gene, J gene, clone size, CDR3 DNA, CDR3 protein. A D gene is named only where the DNA matches it firmly. Part of the rows lack a size; the others show once, few, many or a class for expanded clones.

D: TRBD2; V: TRBV15; J: TRBJ2-5; size: many; DNA: TGTGCCACCAGCAGAACCGGGGGGAAGCCGTTTGAGACCCAGTACTTC; CDR3: CATSRTGGKPFETQYF
D: NA; V: TRBV14; J: TRBJ2-2; size: few; DNA: TGTGCCAGCAGCCAAGAGCTAGGCACCGGGGAGCTGTTTTTT; CDR3: CASSQELGTGELFF
D: NA; V: TRBV29-1; J: TRBJ1-1; size: many; DNA: TGCAGCGTTGGGGGGACGGAACAGCTGAACACTGAAGCTTTCTTT; CDR3: CSVGGTEQLNTEAFF
D: NA; V: TRBV7-8; J: TRBJ1-4; size: few; DNA: TGTGCCAGCAGCTTATACGCAGGGGTGGAGGAAAAACTGTTTTTT; CDR3: CASSLYAGVEEKLFF
D: NA; V: TRBV29-1; J: TRBJ2-1; size: many; DNA: TGCAGCGTTGAAGATGGGACGGTTGAGCAGTTCTTC; CDR3: CSVEDGTVEQFF
D: TRBD1; V: TRBV19; J: TRBJ2-3; size: many; DNA: TGTGCCAGTAGTTCCAGACAGGGGCAGGATACGCAGTATTTT; CDR3: CASSSRQGQDTQYF
D: NA; V: TRBV15; J: TRBJ2-7; size: many; DNA: TGTGCCACCAGCAGAGACCACGGGACATCCTACGAGCAGTACTTC; CDR3: CATSRDHGTSYEQYF
D: NA; V: TRBV7-9; J: TRBJ1-2; size: NA; DNA: TGTGCCAGCAGCTCAGATCATTCGACACCATACTATGGCTACACCTTC; CDR3: CASSSDHSTPYYGYTF
D: TRBD1; V: TRBV18; J: TRBJ1-2; size: many; DNA: TGTGCCAGCTCCTCGACAGGGGCCGGCGGCTACACCTTC; CDR3: CASSSTGAGGYTF
D: NA; V: TRBV4-3; J: TRBJ1-1; size: many; DNA: TGCGCCAGCAGCCAAGCTAGAGGCTGGGGGGACTCTGAAGCTTTCTTT; CDR3: CASSQARGWGDSEAFF
D: NA; V: TRBV28; J: TRBJ2-5; size: many; DNA: TGTGCCAGCAGCTCAGGACTTCCCCAGTACTTC; CDR3: CASSSGLPQYF
D: TRBD2; V: TRBV2; J: TRBJ2-1; size: NA; DNA: TGTGCCAGCAGTGATTACTCGGCGGGAGAGACCTACAATGAGCAGTTCTTC; CDR3: CASSDYSAGETYNEQFF
D: NA; V: TRBV3-1; J: TRBJ2-1; size: many; DNA: TGTGCCAGCAGCCAATACAGGTCGTCGCTTCGGGATGAGCAGTTCTTC; CDR3: CASSQYRSSLRDEQFF
D: TRBD1; V: TRBV4-1; J: TRBJ1-6; size: few; DNA: TGCGCCAGCAGCGGGACAGTCACTAATAATTCACCCCTCCACTTT; CDR3: CASSGTVTNNSPLHF
D: NA; V: TRBV9; J: TRBJ2-3; size: many; DNA: TGTGCCAGCAGCGTAGGTCTGCAGCCTCTAAGCACAGATACGCAGTATTTT; CDR3: CASSVGLQPLSTDTQYF
D: NA; V: TRBV7-2; J: TRBJ2-3; size: many; DNA: TGTGCCAGCAGCTTAAGGGTCCAAGGTACGCAGTATTTT; CDR3: CASSLRVQGTQYF